The rows below give T cell receptor beta chains drawn from one sample of a study of Graves' ophthalmopathy and Graves' hyperthyroidism. MiXCR was run by TCRdb on the multiplex PCR reads, yielding one entry per CDR3 protein. The top ten clones hold around 5.5% of a sample with over 150,000 distinct CDR3 sequences, approximately 38% of them seen once. Sample: peripheral blood. These receptors all stem from a woman aged 40 to 50 with Graves' ophthalmopathy. The CDR3 runs from the conserved cysteine through the conserved F or W. The D gene is left open where the match is weak. Not every row has a clone size; where given, it reads once, few, many or a size class.

clone_size: many; j_call: TRBJ2-7; d_call: -; v_call: TRBV28; cdr3_nt: TGTGCCAGCAGTCCGCAAGCAGACGAGCAGTACTTC; cdr3_aa: CASSPQADEQYF
clone_size: many; j_call: TRBJ2-4; d_call: -; v_call: TRBV2; cdr3_nt: TGTGCCAGCAGGGGGGAGAACATTCAGTACTTC; cdr3_aa: CASRGENIQYF
clone_size: many; j_call: TRBJ2-4; d_call: -; v_call: TRBV7-2; cdr3_nt: TGTGCCAGCAGCTCCAGGATCGCGAAAAACATTCAGTACTTC; cdr3_aa: CASSSRIAKNIQYF
clone_size: -; j_call: TRBJ2-2; d_call: -; v_call: TRBV12-3/TRBV12-4; cdr3_nt: TGTGCCAGCAGTTTAGTCTCTGGGCAGGGCCCCGGGGAGCTGTTTTTT; cdr3_aa: CASSLVSGQGPGELFF
clone_size: -; j_call: TRBJ2-7; d_call: -; v_call: TRBV10-3; cdr3_nt: TGTGCCATCAGTGAGTCAAACGACGGCGCAGCCTACGAGCAGTACTTC; cdr3_aa: CAISESNDGAAYEQYF
clone_size: once; j_call: TRBJ1-1; d_call: -; v_call: TRBV27; cdr3_nt: TGTGCCAGCAGTTTACGGTTTCCGGACACTGAAGCTTTCTTT; cdr3_aa: CASSLRFPDTEAFF
clone_size: many; j_call: TRBJ2-2; d_call: TRBD2; v_call: TRBV27; cdr3_nt: TGTGCCAGCAGTAAGGGACTAGGGACCGGGGAGCTGTTTTTT; cdr3_aa: CASSKGLGTGELFF
clone_size: many; j_call: TRBJ1-1; d_call: -; v_call: TRBV27; cdr3_nt: TGTGCCAGCAGTACCGGGAGCGAAGCTTTCTTT; cdr3_aa: CASSTGSEAFF
clone_size: -; j_call: TRBJ2-2; d_call: -; v_call: TRBV28; cdr3_nt: TGTGCCAGCATTCGGAACCCAAGGTTGAGGCCCGGGGAGCTGTTTTTT; cdr3_aa: CASIRNPRLRPGELFF
clone_size: few; j_call: TRBJ2-7; d_call: -; v_call: TRBV7-2; cdr3_nt: TGTGCCAGCAGCTTATCCAGGGGAACCTACGAGCAGTACTTC; cdr3_aa: CASSLSRGTYEQYF
clone_size: -; j_call: TRBJ2-7; d_call: TRBD1; v_call: TRBV19; cdr3_nt: TGTGCCAGTAGTAAGGGACAGGGGGCGTACGAGCAGTACTTC; cdr3_aa: CASSKGQGAYEQYF
clone_size: -; j_call: TRBJ1-5; d_call: -; v_call: TRBV27; cdr3_nt: TGTGCCAGCAATCAGCCCCAGCATTTT; cdr3_aa: CASNQPQHF
clone_size: many; j_call: TRBJ1-1; d_call: -; v_call: TRBV6-5; cdr3_nt: TGTGCCAGCAGTTACACAGGGATGAACACTGAAGCTTTCTTT; cdr3_aa: CASSYTGMNTEAFF
clone_size: -; j_call: TRBJ1-1; d_call: -; v_call: TRBV6-5; cdr3_nt: TGTGCCAGCAGTTATCGGGTTGACACTGAAGCTTTCTTT; cdr3_aa: CASSYRVDTEAFF
clone_size: many; j_call: TRBJ2-7; d_call: -; v_call: TRBV6-5; cdr3_nt: TGTGCCAGCAGTTACTCGAGTGCCGGCGGCTCCTACGAGCAGTACTTC; cdr3_aa: CASSYSSAGGSYEQYF
clone_size: many; j_call: TRBJ2-7; d_call: -; v_call: TRBV3-1; cdr3_nt: TGTGCCAGCAGCCGGGACGCCTCTCCGTACTACGAGCAGTACTTC; cdr3_aa: CASSRDASPYYEQYF